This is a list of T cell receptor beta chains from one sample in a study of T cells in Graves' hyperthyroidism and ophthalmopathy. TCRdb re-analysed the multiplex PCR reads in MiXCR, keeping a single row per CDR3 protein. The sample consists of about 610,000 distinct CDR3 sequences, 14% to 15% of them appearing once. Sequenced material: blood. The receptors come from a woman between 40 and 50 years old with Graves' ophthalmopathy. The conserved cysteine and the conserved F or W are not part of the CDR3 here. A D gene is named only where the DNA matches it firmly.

CDR3 protein: ASSQFGGRNEQY
V gene: TRBV3-1
D gene: -
J gene: TRBJ2-7

CDR3 protein: ASSLGLYTGELF
V gene: TRBV27
D gene: -
J gene: TRBJ2-2

CDR3 protein: ASSPLGTRSSYEQY
V gene: TRBV27
D gene: -
J gene: TRBJ2-7

CDR3 protein: ASSAGGLPGELF
V gene: TRBV6-4
D gene: TRBD2
J gene: TRBJ2-2

CDR3 protein: AGRASGSSYEQY
V gene: TRBV6-2/TRBV6-3
D gene: TRBD2
J gene: TRBJ2-7

CDR3 protein: ASSLASGHLYGYT
V gene: TRBV13
D gene: -
J gene: TRBJ1-2

CDR3 protein: ASSFVGPNTGELF
V gene: TRBV27
D gene: -
J gene: TRBJ2-2

CDR3 protein: ASSDGRGRDYGYT
V gene: TRBV2
D gene: TRBD1
J gene: TRBJ1-2

CDR3 protein: SAMGAAQPYEQY
V gene: TRBV20-1
D gene: -
J gene: TRBJ2-7

CDR3 protein: ASRKQGYNQPQH
V gene: TRBV2
D gene: -
J gene: TRBJ1-5

CDR3 protein: ASRPMAGPGDTEAF
V gene: TRBV5-1
D gene: -
J gene: TRBJ1-1

CDR3 protein: ASMTTAYEQY
V gene: TRBV12-3/TRBV12-4
D gene: -
J gene: TRBJ2-7

CDR3 protein: ASKSIAGVGNIQY
V gene: TRBV4-1
D gene: TRBD2
J gene: TRBJ2-4

CDR3 protein: ASSTPTSGRYEQY
V gene: TRBV6-1
D gene: TRBD2
J gene: TRBJ2-7

CDR3 protein: ASRPGLAATGELF
V gene: TRBV7-9
D gene: TRBD2
J gene: TRBJ2-2

CDR3 protein: ASSLNEMEVQGTQY
V gene: TRBV12-3/TRBV12-4
D gene: -
J gene: TRBJ2-5

CDR3 protein: SAAGQEGYEQY
V gene: TRBV20-1
D gene: TRBD1
J gene: TRBJ2-7

CDR3 protein: ASSERGFSGNTIY
V gene: TRBV2
D gene: -
J gene: TRBJ1-3

CDR3 protein: ASSQPDRGVDEQY
V gene: TRBV3-1
D gene: TRBD1
J gene: TRBJ2-7

CDR3 protein: ASSPPPGTGELF
V gene: TRBV6-2/TRBV6-3
D gene: -
J gene: TRBJ2-2

CDR3 protein: ASSLHHGGMYEQY
V gene: TRBV7-2
D gene: -
J gene: TRBJ2-7

CDR3 protein: ASVLPTRTGSTEAF
V gene: TRBV11-1
D gene: TRBD1
J gene: TRBJ1-1

CDR3 protein: ASRGGTASLGTEAL
V gene: TRBV28
D gene: TRBD1
J gene: TRBJ1-1

CDR3 protein: ASSPNQGWNQPQH
V gene: TRBV7-2
D gene: -
J gene: TRBJ1-5

CDR3 protein: ASSEAGLAGGLETQY
V gene: TRBV6-1
D gene: TRBD2
J gene: TRBJ2-5

CDR3 protein: ASSQDGYGYT
V gene: TRBV4-1
D gene: -
J gene: TRBJ1-2

CDR3 protein: ASSLVAEPNYEQY
V gene: TRBV7-8
D gene: -
J gene: TRBJ2-7

CDR3 protein: ASSERGLGYEQY
V gene: TRBV6-1
D gene: TRBD2
J gene: TRBJ2-7

CDR3 protein: ASSSWGSSGVGYNEQF
V gene: TRBV11-1
D gene: -
J gene: TRBJ2-1

CDR3 protein: ASSFVGSGSQTQY
V gene: TRBV28
D gene: TRBD2
J gene: TRBJ2-5

CDR3 protein: ASSTPTGSGANVLT
V gene: TRBV7-2
D gene: -
J gene: TRBJ2-6

CDR3 protein: ASRHTGSDNQPQH
V gene: TRBV6-2/TRBV6-3
D gene: -
J gene: TRBJ1-5

CDR3 protein: ASSPQAISNTGELF
V gene: TRBV7-3
D gene: -
J gene: TRBJ2-2

CDR3 protein: ASETGTGISASGYT
V gene: TRBV13
D gene: TRBD1
J gene: TRBJ1-2

CDR3 protein: ASSQRGAGEQY
V gene: TRBV6-1
D gene: -
J gene: TRBJ2-7

CDR3 protein: ASSSLTSGTSDTQY
V gene: TRBV6-1
D gene: TRBD2
J gene: TRBJ2-3

CDR3 protein: ASSYLNRPYEQY
V gene: TRBV12-3/TRBV12-4
D gene: -
J gene: TRBJ2-7

CDR3 protein: ASSFYRGQAFTLGRGYT
V gene: TRBV5-6
D gene: -
J gene: TRBJ1-2

CDR3 protein: SVYGTGDYEQY
V gene: TRBV29-1
D gene: TRBD1
J gene: TRBJ2-7

CDR3 protein: ASSLRGGVGKNIQY
V gene: TRBV14
D gene: TRBD2
J gene: TRBJ2-4

CDR3 protein: ASSSTGGNSPLH
V gene: TRBV27
D gene: TRBD1
J gene: TRBJ1-6